Listed below are T cell receptor beta chains from one sample, sequenced in a study of T cells in Graves' hyperthyroidism and ophthalmopathy. Using its own MiXCR run on the multiplex PCR reads, TCRdb lists one record per CDR3 protein. Seen here are about 420,000 distinct CDR3 sequences, approximately 15% observed once, and the top ten hold 5% to 6%. The source material was blood. Source of these receptors: a woman between 18 and 29 years old with Graves' hyperthyroidism. Each CDR3 is given with its conserved first and last residue. A D gene is named only where the DNA matches it firmly. The size field is filled for only some rows; it gives once, few, many or a size class.

TRBV28	many	NA	TRBJ2-1	CASTQSTNEQFF	TGTGCCAGCACCCAATCGACCAATGAGCAGTTCTTC
TRBV7-9	many	NA	TRBJ2-7	CASSLWTEPYEQYF	TGTGCCAGCAGCCTATGGACGGAACCTTACGAGCAGTACTTC
TRBV7-3	many	NA	TRBJ2-7	CASSLSTSYEQYF	TGTGCCAGCAGCTTAAGCACATCCTACGAGCAGTACTTC
TRBV7-2	many	NA	TRBJ1-1	CASSKGGGLNTEAFF	TGTGCCAGCAGCAAAGGAGGTGGGTTGAACACTGAAGCTTTCTTT
TRBV12-3/TRBV12-4	NA	NA	TRBJ1-4	CASSFTPGTNEKLFF	TGTGCCAGCAGTTTCACGCCCGGAACTAATGAAAAACTGTTTTTT
TRBV12-3/TRBV12-4	few	NA	TRBJ1-2	CASRHGGASKATF	TGTGCCAGCCGTCACGGCGGAGCCTCAAAAGCCACCTTC
TRBV29-1	many	TRBD1	TRBJ2-7	CSAADRGPSYEQYF	TGCAGCGCCGCGGACAGGGGGCCATCCTACGAGCAGTACTTC
TRBV11-2	many	NA	TRBJ2-5	CASSLVSGKETQYF	TGTGCCAGCAGCTTAGTTTCAGGGAAAGAGACCCAGTACTTC
TRBV7-9	NA	TRBD1	TRBJ1-2	CASSMGQVYGYTF	TGTGCCAGCAGCATGGGACAGGTCTATGGCTACACCTTC
TRBV30	many	NA	TRBJ1-1	CAWGRIPSEAFF	TGTGCCTGGGGCAGGATCCCGTCTGAAGCTTTCTTT
TRBV28	many	NA	TRBJ1-1	CASRTVNTEAFF	TGTGCCAGCAGGACAGTGAACACTGAAGCTTTCTTT